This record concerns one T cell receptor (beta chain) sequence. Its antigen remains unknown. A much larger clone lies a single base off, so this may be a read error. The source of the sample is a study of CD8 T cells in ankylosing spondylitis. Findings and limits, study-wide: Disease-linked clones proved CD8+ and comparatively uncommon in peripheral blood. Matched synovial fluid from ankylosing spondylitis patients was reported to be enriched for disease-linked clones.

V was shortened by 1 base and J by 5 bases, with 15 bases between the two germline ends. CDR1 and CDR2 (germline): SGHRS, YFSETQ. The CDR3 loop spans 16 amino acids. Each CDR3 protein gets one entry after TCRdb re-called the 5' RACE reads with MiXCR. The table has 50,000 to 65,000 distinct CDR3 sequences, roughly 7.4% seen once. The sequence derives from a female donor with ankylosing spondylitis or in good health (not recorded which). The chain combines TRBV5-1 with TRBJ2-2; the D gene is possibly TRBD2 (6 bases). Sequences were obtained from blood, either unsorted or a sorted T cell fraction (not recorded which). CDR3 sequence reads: CASSLSRRGGTGELFF. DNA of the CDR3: TGCGCCAGCAGCTTGTCCCGACGGGGAGGTACCGGGGAGCTGTTTTTT.